The 27 T cell receptor beta chains given below trace back to one sample, sequenced in a study of blood T cell repertoires in COVID-19. Sequencing was performed with immunoSEQ multiplex PCR; in TCRdb, only in-frame clones are kept and a portion is missing. The data show about 75,000 clones, 74% seen once. Sequenced: peripheral blood. The receptors stem from a human donor with acute or convalescent COVID-19. The donor label of this sample is uncertain.

The J gene is TRBJ2-1, the V gene TRBV21-1; the D segment call TRBD2 is taken from the table without a DNA check. TRBV21-1 is termed a pseudogene. The CDR3 covers 19 residues. Written as DNA, the CDR3 is TGTGCCAGCAGCAAAGCGCCCGGGACTAGCGGGGAGACCTACAATGAGCAGTTCTTC. Translated, it gives CASSKAPGTSGETYNEQFF.

CDR3 nucleotides: TGTGCCAGTAGTATATCCCCAACAGGGCGCGGCAATCAGCCCCAGCATTTT. Protein product: CASSISPTGRGNQPQHF. The V call is TRBV19, the J call TRBJ1-5; a possible D gene is TRBD1 (6 bases). CDR1 and CDR2 from the germline V gene are LNHDA and SQIVND (reference sequence). Trimming took off 2 bases at V and 2 bases at J, with 16 bases between the two ends. The CDR3 is 17 amino acids.

The V gene is TRBV11-2, the J gene TRBJ2-5, with a tentative D call TRBD2 (6 bases). Germline CDR1 is SGHAT and CDR2 is FQNNGV. Trimming stripped 5 bases from V and 5 bases from J, with 15 bases between. CDR3 length: 14 amino acids. CDR3: CASSLYQAGETQYF. The CDR3 region has the DNA TGTGCCAGCAGCCTCTACCAGGCGGGGGAGACCCAGTACTTC. Full variable domain (outside the CDR3, taken from reference TRBV11-2 and TRBJ2-5): EAGVAQSPRYKIIEKRQSVAFWCNPISGHATLYWYQQILGQGPKLLIQFQNNGVVDDSQLPKDRFSAERLKGVDSTLKIQPAKLEDSAVYLCASSLYQAGETQYFGPGTRLLVL.

This clone appeared many times. J is TRBJ2-6 and V is TRBV19; TRBD1 aligns across 9 bases. The CDR3 is made up of 16 amino acids. V lost 7 bases, J lost 0 bases, and 4 bases stayed unmatched. The germline gives CDR1 LNHDA, CDR2 SQIVND (reference sequence). CDR3 DNA sequence: TGTGCCAGTACCCTGACAGGGGGCTCTGGGGCCAACGTCCTGACTTTC. Its translation is CASTLTGGSGANVLTF.

The chain has TRBV30 and TRBJ2-2; 8 bases agree with TRBD2. This CDR3 region has 14 residues. Germline lookup yields CDR1 GTSNPN and CDR2 SVGIG (reference sequence). The V and J ends lost 4 bases and 6 bases, in that order; junction bases with no gene match: 7. CDR3 coding DNA: TGTGCCTGGAACTCCGGGGGGGGGCCCGGGGAGCTGTTTTTT. Amino acids: CAWNSGGGPGELFF.

The rearrangement uses TRBV5-1 and TRBJ1-6, with D uncertain. Trimming shortened V by 0 bases and J by 8 bases, and 12 bases separated the two germline ends. The CDR3 contains 15 residues. In germline, CDR1 is SGHRS, CDR2 YFSETQ. The CDR3 here is CASSLAGQRDSPLHF. CDR3 bases: TGCGCCAGCAGCTTGGCCGGGCAGAGGGATTCACCCCTCCACTTT.

As to this clone: The identical CDR3 is also encoded by other nucleotide sequences in the sample. The rearrangement uses TRBV5-1 and TRBJ1-4; 7 nucleotides match TRBD1. The CDR3 spans 15 residues. Germline CDR1 SGHRS, CDR2 YFSETQ. The junction had 3 bases not matched to a gene; V was cut back by 0 bases and J by 4 bases. The CDR3 nucleotides are TGCGCCAGCAGCTTGGACGGACAGGTTAATGAAAAACTGTTTTTT. This encodes CASSLDGQVNEKLFF.

V and J are TRBV28 and TRBJ2-1; TRBD1 matches at 9 bases. The germline gives CDR1 MDHEN, CDR2 SYDVKM. The CDR3 runs 13 residues. With 7 bases clipped from V and 8 bases from J, the junction kept 6 bases outside the gene matches. The CDR3 DNA is TGTGCCAGCACGGGGACAGGGACCGATGAGCAGTTCTTC. Translation: CASTGTGTDEQFF.

Concerning this clone: Relative to the germline gene, one junction end is altered; a read error may explain this. The V and J genes are TRBV3-1 (or the pseudogene TRBV3-2) and TRBJ1-2; 7 positions match TRBD1. Germline V gene data show CDR1 as LGHDT and CDR2 as YNNKEL (reference sequence). The CDR3 is 13 amino acids. The CDR3 region has the DNA TGTGTCAGCAGCTACAGGGGAAACTATGGCTACACCTTC. Protein product: CVSSYRGNYGYTF.

Only one count was recorded for this clone. The chain joins TRBV28 to TRBJ2-1; 9 bases line up with TRBD2. CDR1 is MDHEN and CDR2 is SYDVKM in the germline V gene. J lost 8 bases, V lost 4 bases, and 9 bases had no gene match. CDR3 length equals 15 residues. CDR3 region: CASSSPGLASDEQFF. The CDR3 nucleotides read TGTGCCAGCAGTTCCCCAGGACTAGCGTCGGATGAGCAGTTCTTC. The whole variable domain, filled in from reference TRBV28 and TRBJ2-1, reads DVKVTQSSRYLVKRTGEKVFLECVQDMDHENMFWYRQDPGLGLRLIYFSYDVKMKEKGDIPEGYSVSREKKERFSLILESASTNQTSMYLCASSSPGLASDEQFFGPGTRLTVL.

CDR3 sequence: CASSFAGTASNYGYTF. CDR3 sequence (DNA): TGTGCCAGCAGTTTTGCGGGGACGGCCAGCAACTATGGCTACACCTTC. The genes are TRBV27 and TRBJ1-2; tentative D call: TRBD1 (5 bases). Germline V gene data show CDR1 as MNHEY and CDR2 as SMNVEV (reference sequence). This CDR3 is 16 amino acids long. Trimming took 3 bases from V and 2 from J, leaving 16 bases between them.

This clone has a count of ten or more. The chain combines TRBV2 with TRBJ2-7; TRBD2 agrees at 11 bases. Germline CDR1 SNHLY, CDR2 FYNNEI. The CDR3 is 13 amino acids. V shed 4 bases, J shed 4 bases, and the junction held 0 bases outside the gene matches. The CDR3 region is CASSVAGGYEQYV. In DNA, the CDR3 is TGTGCCAGCAGTGTAGCGGGGGGGTACGAGCAGTACGTC.

J is TRBJ2-3 and V is TRBV2; D gene unclear. V lost 7 bases, J lost 1 base, and 6 bases lay in between. The V gene's germline CDR1 is SNHLY and CDR2 FYNNEI. The CDR3 sequence is 12 residues long. Written as DNA, the CDR3 is TGTGCCAGCATGTATGGCACAGATACGCAGTATTTT. This sequence encodes CASMYGTDTQYF.

The CDR3 DNA reads TGCGCCAGCGTGGTAGCGGGATGGGGGAATGAGCAGTTCTTC. Translation: CASVVAGWGNEQFF. V gene TRBV10-2 combines with J gene TRBJ2-1; 8 positions match TRBD2. V dropped 8 bases and J dropped 7; count of bases not matched to a gene: 10. Germline V gene sequence: CDR1 WSHSY, CDR2 SAAADI. The CDR3 is made up of 14 amino acids.

The genes are TRBV7-9 and TRBJ2-5; 8 bases align to TRBD1. V shed 4 bases and J 4 bases; nucleotides not matched to a gene: 5. Germline CDR1 SEHNR, CDR2 FQNEAQ (reference sequence). The CDR3 length is 14 residues. The CDR3 coding sequence is TGTGCCAGCAGCTCACACACAGGGGGAGAGACCCAGTACTTC. Residues: CASSSHTGGETQYF.

The V gene is TRBV28, the J gene TRBJ1-1, with D maybe TRBD1 (6 bases). Trimming removed 2 bases from V and 3 bases from J, with 10 bases in between. CDR3 length: 14 residues. In germline, CDR1 is MDHEN, CDR2 SYDVKM. In DNA, the CDR3 is TGTGCCAGCAGTTTAGTGAAGGGGGACACTGAAGCTTTCTTT. Translation: CASSLVKGDTEAFF.

The CDR3 coding sequence is TGTGCCAGCAACCAGAGGGACAGAAGATACGAGCAGTACGTC. Residues: CASNQRDRRYEQYV. The chain combines TRBV27 with TRBJ2-7, with 7 bases identical to TRBD1. The CDR3 sequence is 14 residues long. In germline, CDR1 is MNHEY, CDR2 SMNVEV (reference sequence). J was trimmed by 4 bases and V by 7 bases; bases with no gene match: 10.

This clone was counted a few times. This chain uses TRBV5-6 with TRBJ1-4; 8 nucleotides match TRBD1. Germline trimming cut 0 bases from V and 10 bases from J; bases unmatched to any gene: 5. The CDR3 is 14 residues long. Germline V gives CDR1 SGHDT, CDR2 YYEEEE. This CDR3 is CASSLGQGRGKLFF. The CDR3 DNA is TGTGCCAGCAGCTTGGGACAGGGGAGGGGAAAACTGTTTTTT.

The chain uses TRBV7-2 and TRBJ1-2, with TRBD1 matching 7 bases. The CDR3 has 14 residues. V shed 3 bases, J shed 10 bases, and the junction held 11 bases outside the gene matches. The V gene's germline CDR1 is SGHTA and CDR2 FQGNSA. The CDR3 loop reads CASSFRGQATNYTF. DNA of the CDR3: TGTGCCAGCAGCTTTCGCGGACAGGCTACTAACTACACCTTC. Variable domain in full (rest from reference TRBV7-2 and TRBJ1-2): GAGVSQSPSNKVTEKGKDVELRCDPISGHTALYWYRQSLGQGLEFLIYFQGNSAPDKSGLPSDRFSAERTGGSVSTLTIQRTQQEDSAVYLCASSFRGQATNYTFGSGTRLTVV.

V gene TRBV2 combines with J gene TRBJ2-1; a weak D match, TRBD2 (5 bases). CDR3 size: 15 residues. CDR1 is SNHLY, CDR2 FYNNEI, per germline. Deletions cut 4 bases from V and 0 bases from J, with 10 bases between. The CDR3 DNA is TGTGCCAGCAGTGTCAAGCGGAACTCCTACAATGAGCAGTTCTTC. Residues: CASSVKRNSYNEQFF. The entire variable domain, with the rest obtained from reference TRBV2 and TRBJ2-1, is as follows: EPEVTQTPSHQVTQMGQEVILRCVPISNHLYFYWYRQILGQKVEFLVSFYNNEISEKSEIFDDQFSVERPDGSNFTLKIRSTKLEDSAMYFCASSVKRNSYNEQFFGPGTRLTVL.

This clone was seen a few times. The chain employs TRBV4-2 and TRBJ1-2, with D uncertain. V lost 0 bases, J lost 5 bases, and 7 bases lay in between. The germline V gene has CDR1 LGHNA and CDR2 YNFKEQ. This CDR3 is built from 13 residues. CDR3: CASSQDRDYGYTF. The CDR3 DNA follows: TGTGCCAGCAGCCAAGATCGAGATTATGGCTACACCTTC.

V gene TRBV18 combines with J gene TRBJ1-1, with D perhaps TRBD1 (6 bases). The CDR3 loop spans 13 amino acids. Germline lookup yields CDR1 KGHSH and CDR2 LQKENI. Trimming removed 6 bases from V and 5 bases from J, with 13 bases in between. CDR3 residues: CASSQNRETEAFF. The CDR3 DNA follows: TGTGCCAGCTCGCAAAACAGGGAAACTGAAGCTTTCTTT.

The chain uses TRBV4-3 and TRBJ2-1; 7 positions agree with TRBD2. The V segment lost 0 bases and the J segment 2 bases; nucleotides outside the gene matches: 7. The CDR3 totals 17 residues. Germline CDR1 and CDR2: LGHNA and YSLEER. The CDR3 here is CASSQDVLSGTYNEQFF. The CDR3, as DNA: TGCGCCAGCAGCCAAGACGTTTTGAGCGGGACCTACAATGAGCAGTTCTTC.

The chain carries TRBV2 and TRBJ1-6; 7 bases are shared with TRBD1. Germline trimming cut 6 bases from V and 5 bases from J; bases unmatched to any gene: 10. The CDR3 covers 16 residues. Germline V CDR1 and CDR2: SNHLY, FYNNEI. The CDR3 loop reads CASRRVSGQNNSPLHF. CDR3 coding DNA: TGTGCCAGCAGGAGGGTATCGGGACAGAATAATTCACCCCTCCACTTT.

This clone was detected once. The CDR3 sequence: CASSLLGGDEKLFF. CDR3 DNA: TGTGCCAGCAGTTTGTTAGGAGGCGATGAAAAACTGTTTTTT. This chain connects TRBV28 to TRBJ1-4; unclear D gene. The CDR3 contains 14 residues. CDR1 is MDHEN and CDR2 is SYDVKM in the germline V gene. V gave up 3 bases and J gave up 6 bases, with 11 bases separating them.

V and J are TRBV23-1 and TRBJ2-2; 14 positions agree with TRBD2. TRBV23-1 is an ORF, with its function uncertain. With V trimmed by 3 bases and J by 4 bases, 10 bases remained unmatched. The CDR3 runs to 19 residues. The CDR3 nucleotides read TGCGCCAGCAGTCATCGCCCGGGACTAGCGGGAGCGGGCACCGGGGAGCTGTTTTTT. As protein: CASSHRPGLAGAGTGELFF.

This clone was picked up a small number of times. J is TRBJ2-2 and V is TRBV14; no reliable D call. Trimming shortened V by 0 bases and J by 1 base, and 6 bases separated the two germline ends. Germline CDR1 is SGHDN and CDR2 is FVKESK. CDR3 length: 15 residues. The CDR3 nucleotides read TGTGCCAGCAGCCAAGAGCGGAAGAACACCGGGGAGCTGTTTTTT. Protein: CASSQERKNTGELFF.